A selection of T cell receptor beta chains follows, all from one sample in a study of T cell responses to AZD1222 COVID-19 vaccine. This table comes from immunoSEQ multiplex PCR, and its TCRdb copy is limited to in-frame clones, with some not included. Among fewer than 100,000 clones, more than 70% were seen once, and the ten largest hold approximately 16%. The sample was peripheral blood, taken 28 days after the second AZD1222 dose. The receptors derive from an adult who received the AZD1222 COVID-19 vaccine. The conserved cysteine and the conserved F or W are not part of the CDR3 here.

ASRTSSGAGELF | TRBJ2-2 | TRBV10-1
ASSIGPGQGSYNEQF | TRBJ2-1 | TRBV19
ASRLQGSTDTQY | TRBJ2-3 | TRBV27
AWSAFSGRPSYEQY | TRBJ2-7 | TRBV30
ASSEFPDGHWSLSNQPQH | TRBJ1-5 | TRBV2
ASSQWTGGDTQY | TRBJ2-3 | TRBV3-1/TRBV3-2
ASSLMSQGGSKNIQY | TRBJ2-4 | TRBV5-6
ASSYSGSPLH | TRBJ1-6 | TRBV6-6
ASSQEGTQY | TRBJ2-5 | TRBV14
ASSLGQGVVYNEQF | TRBJ2-1 | TRBV5-4
ASSFSNRGSTEAF | TRBJ1-1 | TRBV5-1
SVSIGLPPRDEQY | TRBJ2-7 | TRBV29-1
ASSHERGFRTDTQY | TRBJ2-3 | TRBV3-1/TRBV3-2